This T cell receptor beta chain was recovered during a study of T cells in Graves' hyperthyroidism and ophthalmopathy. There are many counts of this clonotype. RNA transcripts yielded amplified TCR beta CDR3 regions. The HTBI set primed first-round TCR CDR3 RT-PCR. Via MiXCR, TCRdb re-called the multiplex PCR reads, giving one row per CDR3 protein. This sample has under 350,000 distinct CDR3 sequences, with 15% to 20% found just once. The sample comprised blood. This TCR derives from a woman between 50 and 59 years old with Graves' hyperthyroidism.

CDR3 region: CASSLGRSAADTQYF. CDR3 bases: TGCGCCAGCAGCTTGGGCCGAAGCGCGGCAGATACGCAGTATTTT. The V and J genes are TRBV5-1 and TRBJ2-3; D is ambiguous. Between the trimmed V and J ends, which lost 0 bases and 4 bases, there was a span of 12 bases. The germline gives CDR1 SGHRS, CDR2 YFSETQ. This CDR3 has 15 amino acids.